A selection of T cell receptor beta chains follows, all from one sample in a study of OX40 agonist ivuxolimab in advanced cancers. Some clones are missing from TCRdb's copy, which holds only in-frame ones; the method was immunoSEQ multiplex PCR. The sample includes fewer than 90,000 clones, around 83% of them seen just once. The sequencing here drew on CD4+ or CD8+ T cells sorted from blood, taken in a trial of the OX40 agonist ivuxolimab. These receptors originate from an adult with an advanced solid tumor such as melanoma, head and neck, liver or kidney cancer. CDR3s include the opening cysteine and the closing phenylalanine or tryptophan. A D gene is named only where the DNA matches it firmly. Clone size is not always given. Where it is, it says once, few, many or a class for expanded clones.

V gene: TRBV27; clone size: -; D gene: -; J gene: TRBJ1-5; CDR3 protein: CASRQVLNQPQHF; CDR3 DNA: TGTGCCAGCCGGCAGGTTCTCAATCAGCCCCAGCATTTT
V gene: TRBV30; clone size: -; D gene: TRBD1; J gene: TRBJ1-2; CDR3 protein: CAWSADRGESYTF; CDR3 DNA: TGTGCCTGGAGCGCAGACAGGGGAGAGAGCTACACCTTC
V gene: TRBV6-6; clone size: -; D gene: -; J gene: TRBJ1-5; CDR3 protein: CASRIQRNQPQHF; CDR3 DNA: TGTGCCAGCAGAATCCAACGCAATCAGCCCCAGCATTTT
V gene: TRBV5-4; clone size: -; D gene: TRBD2; J gene: TRBJ2-2; CDR3 protein: CASSLPGLAGFTGELFF; CDR3 DNA: TGTGCCAGCAGCTTGCCGGGACTAGCGGGGTTCACCGGGGAGCTGTTTTTT
V gene: TRBV2; clone size: once; D gene: -; J gene: TRBJ1-2; CDR3 protein: CASSEGSKGGNYGYTF; CDR3 DNA: TGTGCCAGCAGTGAAGGGTCCAAGGGGGGAAACTATGGCTACACCTTC
V gene: TRBV11-1; clone size: -; D gene: -; J gene: TRBJ2-2; CDR3 protein: CASSLWRQNTGELFF; CDR3 DNA: TGTGCCAGCAGCTTATGGCGGCAGAACACCGGGGAGCTGTTTTTT
V gene: TRBV19; clone size: -; D gene: -; J gene: TRBJ1-1; CDR3 protein: CASSMGWAEAFF; CDR3 DNA: TGTGCCAGTAGTATGGGCTGGGCTGAAGCTTTCTTT
V gene: TRBV6-1; clone size: -; D gene: TRBD1; J gene: TRBJ1-5; CDR3 protein: CASLDRGQDQPQHF; CDR3 DNA: TGTGCCAGTTTAGACAGGGGGCAGGACCAGCCCCAGCATTTT
V gene: TRBV23-1; clone size: -; D gene: -; J gene: TRBJ2-1; CDR3 protein: CASSQSVQRDNEQFF; CDR3 DNA: TGCGCCAGCAGTCAATCTGTCCAGCGAGACAATGAGCAGTTCTTC
V gene: TRBV29-1; clone size: once; D gene: -; J gene: TRBJ2-1; CDR3 protein: CSVAGVSYNEQFF; CDR3 DNA: TGCAGCGTTGCGGGCGTATCCTACAATGAGCAGTTCTTC
V gene: TRBV19; clone size: -; D gene: -; J gene: TRBJ1-2; CDR3 protein: CASSIVGQLYGYTF; CDR3 DNA: TGTGCCAGTAGTATAGTAGGACAGCTCTATGGCTACACCTTC
V gene: TRBV18; clone size: -; D gene: -; J gene: TRBJ1-6; CDR3 protein: CASSPTDGSSYNSPLHF; CDR3 DNA: TGTGCCAGCTCACCGACGGACGGGAGCTCCTATAATTCACCCCTCCACTTT
V gene: TRBV11-3; clone size: -; D gene: -; J gene: TRBJ2-2; CDR3 protein: CASSLAKGTGELFF; CDR3 DNA: TGTGCCAGCAGCTTAGCCAAAGGGACCGGGGAGCTGTTTTTT
V gene: TRBV29-1; clone size: -; D gene: TRBD1; J gene: TRBJ2-4; CDR3 protein: CSVQVGGENIQYF; CDR3 DNA: TGCAGCGTTCAGGTAGGGGGCGAAAACATTCAGTACTTC
V gene: TRBV7-9; clone size: -; D gene: -; J gene: TRBJ1-3; CDR3 protein: CASSLERASGNTIYF; CDR3 DNA: TGTGCCAGCAGCTTAGAAAGAGCCTCTGGAAACACCATATATTTT
V gene: TRBV6-6; clone size: -; D gene: -; J gene: TRBJ2-1; CDR3 protein: CASRKGDNEQFF; CDR3 DNA: TGTGCCAGCAGGAAGGGGGACAATGAGCAGTTCTTC
V gene: TRBV5-6; clone size: -; D gene: TRBD1; J gene: TRBJ2-1; CDR3 protein: CASIMRTGARNEQFF; CDR3 DNA: TGTGCCAGCATCATGAGGACAGGGGCTAGGAATGAGCAGTTCTTC
V gene: TRBV19; clone size: -; D gene: TRBD1; J gene: TRBJ1-5; CDR3 protein: CASSTRDRVSQPQHF; CDR3 DNA: TGTGCCAGTAGTACCCGGGACAGGGTTAGTCAGCCCCAGCATTTT
V gene: TRBV11-3; clone size: -; D gene: -; J gene: TRBJ2-1; CDR3 protein: CASSAAGPYDEQFF; CDR3 DNA: TGTGCCAGCAGCGCGGCGGGCCCCTACGATGAGCAGTTCTTC
V gene: TRBV21-1; clone size: -; D gene: -; J gene: TRBJ2-5; CDR3 protein: CASPQEPGGQETQYF; CDR3 DNA: TGTGCCAGCCCCCAAGAGCCAGGTGGCCAAGAGACCCAGTACTTC
V gene: TRBV4-1; clone size: -; D gene: -; J gene: TRBJ1-3; CDR3 protein: CASSQAGNTIYF; CDR3 DNA: TGCGCCAGCAGCCAAGCTGGAAACACCATATATTTT
V gene: TRBV11-2; clone size: -; D gene: TRBD1; J gene: TRBJ2-3; CDR3 protein: CASSLVDRGTDTQYF; CDR3 DNA: TGTGCCAGCAGCTTAGTCGACAGGGGAACAGATACGCAGTATTTT
V gene: TRBV7-3; clone size: -; D gene: -; J gene: TRBJ1-6; CDR3 protein: CASSLDNRGNSPLHF; CDR3 DNA: TGTGCCAGCAGCTTAGATAATCGAGGGAATTCACCCCTCCACTTT
V gene: TRBV7-3; clone size: once; D gene: -; J gene: TRBJ2-3; CDR3 protein: CASSQRGDTQYF; CDR3 DNA: TGTGCCAGCAGCCAAAGAGGGGATACGCAGTATTTT
V gene: TRBV14; clone size: few; D gene: -; J gene: TRBJ2-3; CDR3 protein: CASSQAGRSRGTDTQYF; CDR3 DNA: TGTGCCAGCAGCCAAGCGGGGAGATCCCGGGGCACAGATACGCAGTATTTT
V gene: TRBV12-2; clone size: -; D gene: -; J gene: TRBJ2-7; CDR3 protein: CASRLEVYEQYF; CDR3 DNA: TGTGCAAGTCGCTTAGAAGTCTACGAGCAGTACTTC
V gene: TRBV5-1; clone size: few; D gene: TRBD1; J gene: TRBJ1-4; CDR3 protein: CASSLGQGNEKLFF; CDR3 DNA: TGCGCCAGCAGCTTGGGACAGGGCAACGAAAAACTGTTTTTT
V gene: TRBV5-6; clone size: once; D gene: -; J gene: TRBJ1-1; CDR3 protein: CASSWGQNTEAFF; CDR3 DNA: TGTGCCAGCAGCTGGGGACAGAACACTGAAGCTTTCTTT
V gene: TRBV19; clone size: -; D gene: TRBD2; J gene: TRBJ2-7; CDR3 protein: CASRPFNAGGYEQYF; CDR3 DNA: TGTGCCAGTAGGCCCTTCAATGCGGGGGGCTACGAGCAGTACTTC
V gene: TRBV18; clone size: -; D gene: -; J gene: TRBJ2-3; CDR3 protein: CASQAQSSTDTQYF; CDR3 DNA: TGTGCCAGCCAGGCACAATCTAGCACAGATACGCAGTATTTT
V gene: TRBV2; clone size: -; D gene: -; J gene: TRBJ1-1; CDR3 protein: CASRRQAFEAFF; CDR3 DNA: TGTGCCAGCCGCAGACAGGCCTTTGAAGCTTTCTTT
V gene: TRBV5-6; clone size: -; D gene: -; J gene: TRBJ1-2; CDR3 protein: CASSWRKNYGYTF; CDR3 DNA: TGTGCCAGCAGCTGGCGGAAAAACTATGGCTACACCTTC
V gene: TRBV7-9; clone size: -; D gene: -; J gene: TRBJ2-3; CDR3 protein: CASSLSASTDTQYF; CDR3 DNA: TGTGCCAGCAGCTTATCCGCTAGCACAGATACGCAGTATTTT
V gene: TRBV28; clone size: -; D gene: -; J gene: TRBJ2-5; CDR3 protein: CASSLGGRTQYF; CDR3 DNA: TGTGCCAGCAGTTTGGGGGGCCGGACCCAGTACTTC
V gene: TRBV6-5; clone size: once; D gene: -; J gene: TRBJ1-2; CDR3 protein: CASKSMRGASYGYTF; CDR3 DNA: TGTGCCAGCAAATCCATGCGGGGGGCATCCTATGGCTACACCTTC
V gene: TRBV6-5; clone size: once; D gene: -; J gene: TRBJ1-5; CDR3 protein: CASSYITGNQPQHF; CDR3 DNA: TGTGCCAGCAGTTACATAACGGGTAATCAGCCCCAGCATTTT
V gene: TRBV5-4; clone size: -; D gene: -; J gene: TRBJ2-3; CDR3 protein: CASSSDHTTDTQYF; CDR3 DNA: TGTGCCAGCAGCTCGGACCACACCACAGATACGCAGTATTTT
V gene: TRBV11-2; clone size: -; D gene: -; J gene: TRBJ2-3; CDR3 protein: CASSLDGTTTDTQYF; CDR3 DNA: TGTGCCAGCAGCTTAGACGGGACAACCACAGATACGCAGTATTTT